These 14 T cell receptor beta chains originate from one sample sequenced in a study of siplizumab effects on memory and regulatory T cells. Here immunoSEQ multiplex PCR was the method, and the copy in TCRdb shows in-frame clones only, minus some. The table lists 55,000 to 70,000 clones, approximately 95% of them singletons, with about two fifths in the top ten. Sequencing input: CD8+ T cells sorted from blood. All receptors come from a human donor in good health.

The CDR3 coding sequence is TGTGCCATCAGTGGGACTAGCGGGATTACCAGCAATGAGCAGTTCTTC. Protein: CAISGTSGITSNEQFF. This chain connects TRBV10-3 to TRBJ2-1, with 12 bases that match TRBD2. The V gene's germline CDR1 is ENHRY and CDR2 SYGVKD. The CDR3 runs 16 residues. V trimming: 4 bases; J trimming: 6 bases; junction bases outside the gene matches: 7.

CDR3 nucleotide sequence: TGTGCCAGCAGCCTGATGAACTACGAGCAGTACTTC. Translation gives CASSLMNYEQYF. This rearrangement joins TRBV5-6 to TRBJ2-7, with no clear D. Germline CDR1 SGHDT, CDR2 YYEEEE. V was pared by 4 bases and J by 3 bases, with 8 bases between. The CDR3 sequence is 12 residues long. Using reference TRBV5-6 and TRBJ2-7 for the parts outside the CDR3, the full variable domain is DAGVTQSPTHLIKTRGQQVTLRCSPKSGHDTVSWYQQALGQGPQFIFQYYEEEERQRGNFPDRFSGHQFPNYSSELNVNALLLGDSALYLCASSLMNYEQYFGPGTRLTVT.

This clone was seen more than once but under ten times. The chain carries TRBV30 and TRBJ1-1; D unresolved. This CDR3 has 13 amino acids. CDR1 and CDR2 from the germline V gene are GTSNPN and SVGIG (reference sequence). The V gene lost 0 bases and the J gene lost 0 bases, with 5 bases spanning the gap. Written as DNA, the CDR3 is TGTGCCTGGAGTGTACAGTTGAACACTGAAGCTTTCTTT. Translating gives CAWSVQLNTEAFF.

The rearrangement uses TRBV15 and TRBJ2-2; 8 nucleotides agree with TRBD2. The germline gives CDR1 LNHNV, CDR2 YYDKDF (reference sequence). V lost 5 bases to trimming and J lost 6 bases; unmatched junction nucleotides: 8. This CDR3 is built from 15 residues. The CDR3 nucleotides read TGTGCCACCAGCCAGCGGGGGAGTAGGTCCGGGGAGCTGTTTTTT. Its translation: CATSQRGSRSGELFF.

V and J are TRBV4-1 and TRBJ2-1; D gene ambiguous. The CDR3 contains 11 residues. Trimming took 1 base from V and 8 from J, leaving 3 bases between them. Germline V CDR1 and CDR2: MGHRA, YSYEKL. The CDR3 loop is CASSQGDEQFF. CDR3 DNA: TGCGCCAGCAGCCAAGGCGATGAGCAGTTCTTC.

J is TRBJ2-7 and V is TRBV7-3; 9 bases agree with TRBD1. Germline trimming cut 5 bases from V and 3 bases from J; bases unmatched to any gene: 5. CDR1 SGHTA and CDR2 FQGTGA come from the germline V gene. This CDR3 has 14 amino acids. The CDR3 sequence: CASSPTGGDYEQYF. The CDR3 nucleotides read TGTGCCAGCAGCCCTACAGGGGGCGACTACGAGCAGTACTTC.

The chain links TRBV30 to TRBJ2-7; 12 bases map to TRBD2. CDR3 length equals 14 residues. V lost 0 bases, J lost 6 bases, and 3 bases stayed unmatched. Germline V gene lookup returns CDR1 GTSNPN and CDR2 SVGIG (reference sequence). The CDR3 region is CAWSVASGRGEQYF. Written as DNA, the CDR3 is TGTGCCTGGAGTGTAGCTAGCGGGAGGGGCGAGCAGTACTTC.

The chain combines TRBV4-1 with TRBJ1-4, with TRBD1 as a possible D gene (5 bases). Trimming cost V 0 bases and J 7 bases, with 15 bases left between them. Germline V gives CDR1 MGHRA, CDR2 YSYEKL. The CDR3 runs to 16 residues. CDR3 residues: CASSQDRGVGGEKLFF. In nucleotides, the CDR3 is TGCGCCAGCAGCCAAGACCGCGGGGTCGGGGGTGAAAAACTGTTTTTT.

This clone has just a few counts. A far larger clone is only one base removed, so a read error is likely. Distinct nucleotide sequences in the sample also encode this CDR3. The chain links TRBV7-9 to TRBJ2-1; 7 bases are shared with TRBD2. This CDR3 is 14 amino acids long. V trimming: 6 bases; J trimming: 9 bases; junction bases outside the gene matches: 11. Germline CDR1 and CDR2: SEHNR and FQNEAQ (reference sequence). In DNA, the CDR3 is TGTGCCAGCAGTCCGCTGGGGAGGGAGGGTGAGCAGTTCTTC. As protein: CASSPLGREGEQFF.

CDR3 nucleotides: TGCGCCAGCAGCTTGGTGACGGGTTACGAGCAGTACTTC. Its translation: CASSLVTGYEQYF. V gene TRBV5-1 combines with J gene TRBJ2-7; no definite D call. V was pared by 0 bases and J by 4 bases, with 8 bases between. This CDR3 is built from 13 residues. Germline V gene lookup returns CDR1 SGHRS and CDR2 YFSETQ.

V usage is TRBV5-4 and J usage is TRBJ2-3, with TRBD2 identical over 9 bases. This CDR3 region has 17 residues. Germline V gene lookup returns CDR1 SGHNT and CDR2 YYREEE (reference sequence). V gave up 3 bases and J gave up 1 base; unmatched junction bases: 9. CDR3 sequence: CASSYGSGRLRTDTQYF. The CDR3 coding sequence is TGTGCCAGCAGCTACGGTAGCGGGAGATTGCGCACAGATACGCAGTATTTT.

The rearrangement joins TRBV5-8 to TRBJ2-7; TRBD1 matches 7 bases. This CDR3 is built from 14 residues. Unmatched junction bases numbered 4, after V lost 2 bases and J lost 2 bases. The germline CDR1 and CDR2 sequences are SGHTS and YDEGEE. CDR3 DNA: TGTGCCAGCAGCTTTAGCCAGGGGGCCTACGAGCAGTACTTC. This gives the protein CASSFSQGAYEQYF.

This chain joins TRBV18 and TRBJ2-2; D uncertain. Trimming removed 2 bases at V and 4 bases at J, with 11 bases between. The CDR3 has 15 residues. The germline CDR1 and CDR2 sequences are KGHSH and LQKENI. The CDR3 nucleotides read TGTGCCAGCTCACCATCCCGTGTAGGCACCGGGGAGCTGTTTTTT. Translating it yields CASSPSRVGTGELFF.

As DNA, the CDR3 is TGTGCCTGGAGTGGACCAGCGGAGGCTGGGGCCAACGTCCTGACTTTC. Translated, it gives CAWSGPAEAGANVLTF. The chain uses TRBV30 and TRBJ2-6; a possible D gene is TRBD2 (5 bases). CDR3 length: 16 amino acids. The V end was cut by 1 base, the J end by 2 bases, with 12 bases between. The germline V gene encodes CDR1 GTSNPN and CDR2 SVGIG (reference sequence).